This T cell receptor beta chain was retrieved from a study of response to subunit inactivated influenza vaccine. TCRdb recomputed calls from the RT-PCR reads with MiXCR, one row per CDR3 protein. The sample holds about 700,000 distinct CDR3 sequences; roughly 14% are singletons and the top ten take around 10%. This clonotype was observed a single time. As yet, its antigen is unknown. Germline V gene sequence: CDR1 KGHSH, CDR2 LQKENI. V lost 4 bases and J 8 bases, leaving 9 bases between the germline ends. This CDR3 contains 13 residues. Findings and caveats of the study: A suggestion made by the authors is that each seasonal influenza vaccination recruits few new T cells.

This TCR derives from a man aged 50 or older who received an inactivated influenza vaccine. The sample in question was PBMCs from blood, obtained approximately 13 days after vaccination. The chain recombines TRBV18 with TRBJ1-6; possible D gene TRBD1, 5 bases. The CDR3 spells CASSHDRDSPLHF. For the CDR3, the DNA is TGTGCCAGCTCACACGACAGAGATTCACCCCTCCACTTT.